The clone carrying this T cell receptor beta chain has at least ten counts. The germline gene is not matched at one end of the junction; a read error may be the cause. This sample was included in a study of blood T cell repertoires in COVID-19. This CDR3 region has 15 residues. Per germline, CDR1 KGHSH and CDR2 LQKENI. The method was immunoSEQ multiplex PCR; TCRdb's version includes in-frame clones alone and lacks a portion of them. The table shows about 150,000 clones, with roughly 87% occurring only once. This TCR was sampled from a woman aged 40 to 50 who had been exposed to COVID-19. The V and J genes are TRBV18 and TRBJ1-2, with unresolved D. Sequenced: PBMCs or T cells enriched from blood (not recorded which). The DNA of the CDR3 is TGTGCCAGCTCTCCACCCCAAGGCCCCGCGGGTGGCTACACCTTC. It specifies CASSPPQGPAGGYTF.